This T cell receptor (beta chain) is from a study of T cell responses to AZD1222 COVID-19 vaccine. About this clone: Its target is not known.

Findings of the study overall: Repertoire sampling was restricted to post-peak T cell response timepoints.

Trimming took 1 base from V and 2 from J, leaving 10 bases between them. This CDR3 has 15 residues. The V gene's germline CDR1 is MGHRA and CDR2 YSYEKL. Assay used: immunoSEQ multiplex PCR; TCRdb lists only in-frame clones, some missing. Found here are roughly 91,000 clones, nearly 90% of them singletons; the top ten hold around 3.1%. The clonotype comes from an adult in good health. The J gene is TRBJ2-3, the V gene TRBV4-1; D not certain. Sequences were derived from peripheral blood, sampled on day 0 of AZD1222 vaccination. The DNA for the CDR3 is TGCGCCAGCAGCCAAGCCGAAAGGGCCACAGATACGCAGTATTTT. This codes for CASSQAERATDTQYF.